This entry is about one TCR beta chain. V dropped 4 bases and J dropped 4 bases, with 11 bases sitting between them. The germline CDR1 and CDR2 sequences are SQVTM and ANQGSEA. This CDR3 region has 12 residues. Profiling relied on immunoSEQ multiplex PCR, and the TCRdb table lists in-frame clones only, not all of them. There are about 130,000 clones in the sample; around 87% occur only once, and over 3.5% lies in the top ten. The data stem from a study of blood T cell repertoires in COVID-19. About the study: Acute-phase and convalescent COVID-19 samples originated in the United States, Italy and Spain. The analysed material was cDNA or gDNA that came from T cells, B-cell-depleted T cells, or PBMCs.

This clonotype originated in a woman aged 55-69 years with acute or convalescent COVID-19. J is TRBJ2-7 and V is TRBV29-1; no firm D call. Sample: peripheral blood. The CDR3 nucleotides read TGCAGCGTTGTTGGCGACGGGTACGAGCAGTACTTC. Residues: CSVVGDGYEQYF.